Sequencing of this T cell receptor (beta chain) was carried out in a study of cytomegalovirus exposure and HLA in healthy donors. Germline V gene lookup returns CDR1 SGHKS and CDR2 YYEKEE (reference sequence). CDR3 length equals 15 residues. The V gene lost 1 base and the J gene lost 6 bases, with 15 bases spanning the gap. In the case of this clone: Its target is not known.

13 Jbeta primers and 60 Vbeta primers were used for the PCR. Sequencing used immunoSEQ multiplex PCR; TCRdb keeps in-frame clones, though not all of them. The sample carries tens of thousands of clones, around 60% recorded once. Regarding the study as a whole: HLA alleles showed associations with 16,951 TCR beta sequences in a later analysis, at a 0.05 false discovery rate.

The source material was PBMCs. The receptor comes from a male donor in good health and CMV-seropositive. This chain links TRBV5-5 with TRBJ2-3; D might be TRBD2 (6 bases). The CDR3 nucleotides are TGTGCCAGCAGCTTGAGTTGGCGGGGCGGGGATACGCAGTATTTT. Protein: CASSLSWRGGDTQYF.